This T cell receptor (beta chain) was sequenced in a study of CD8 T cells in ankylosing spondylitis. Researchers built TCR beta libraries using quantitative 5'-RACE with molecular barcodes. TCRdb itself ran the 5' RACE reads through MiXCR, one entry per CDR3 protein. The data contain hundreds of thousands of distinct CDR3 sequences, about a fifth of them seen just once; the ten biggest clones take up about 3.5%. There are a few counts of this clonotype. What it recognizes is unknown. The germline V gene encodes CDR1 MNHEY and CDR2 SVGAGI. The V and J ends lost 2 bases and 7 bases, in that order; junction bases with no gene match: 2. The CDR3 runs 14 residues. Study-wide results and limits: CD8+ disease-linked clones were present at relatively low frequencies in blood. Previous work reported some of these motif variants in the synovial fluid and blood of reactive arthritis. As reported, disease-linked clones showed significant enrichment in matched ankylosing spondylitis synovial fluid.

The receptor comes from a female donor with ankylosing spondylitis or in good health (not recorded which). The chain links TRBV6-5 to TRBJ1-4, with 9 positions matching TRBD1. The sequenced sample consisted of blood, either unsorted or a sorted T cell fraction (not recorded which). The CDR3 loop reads CASSYGTGSEKLFF. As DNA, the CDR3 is TGTGCCAGCAGTTACGGGACAGGGAGTGAAAAACTGTTTTTT.